These 32 T cell receptor beta chains originate from one sample sequenced in a study of metastatic and nonmetastatic thyroid tumors (dated by TCRdb to the early 2020s). No patient had received any treatment before thyroid surgery. Libraries were prepared through PCR. Data came from an Illumina HiSeq 4000. Using fastp trimming at Q25 and MiXCR clonotype assembly, TCRdb reanalyzed the public sequencing data and kept in-frame beta chains. In all, the sample holds some 20,000 clones, and roughly 23% of those were seen once. The top ten clones comprise around an eighth of the sample. Sequencing was carried out using tumor tissue. These receptors were obtained from a female donor with papillary thyroid cancer or a benign thyroid nodule (not recorded which). Some clones in this sample may be carry-over from other donors' samples.

This clone was found many times. The rearrangement links TRBV24-1 to TRBJ2-7; TRBD1 might be the D (6 bases). Trimming shortened V by 3 bases and J by 3 bases, and 11 bases separated the two germline ends. Germline CDR1 KGHDR, CDR2 SFDVKD. The CDR3 length is 14 residues. The CDR3 region has the DNA TGTGCCACCAGTGATGGGGGCGCTGGCTACGAGCAGTACTTC. Translation gives CATSDGGAGYEQYF.

This clone was observed at least ten times. This chain connects TRBV29-1 to TRBJ2-7; D may match TRBD1 or TRBD2 (5 bases each). V was clipped by 0 bases and J by 6 bases, with 9 bases between them. CDR3 length: 12 amino acids. Germline V gene data show CDR1 as SQVTM and CDR2 as ANQGSEA. The CDR3 DNA reads as TGCAGCGTTGAAGAAAAGGGACGCGAGCAGTACTTC. Amino acid sequence: CSVEEKGREQYF.

The chain has TRBV2 and TRBJ2-6; D unresolved. V gave up 6 bases and J gave up 2 bases, with 11 bases separating them. The length of the CDR3 is 15 residues. The V gene's germline CDR1 is SNHLY and CDR2 FYNNEI. CDR3 sequence reads: CASRPKRAGANVLTF. The DNA for the CDR3 is TGTGCCAGCAGACCCAAAAGAGCTGGGGCCAACGTCCTGACTTTC.

V and J are TRBV12-3 or TRBV12-4 and TRBJ1-5; D call uncertain. This CDR3 is built from 13 residues. V gave up 2 bases and J gave up 5 bases, with 7 bases separating them. The CDR3 DNA sequence: TGTGCCAGCAGTTTATCCGGTTATCAGCCCCAGCATTTT. This codes for CASSLSGYQPQHF.

In its sample, this clone ranks as medium-sized. The chain has TRBV11-2 and TRBJ2-7; 8 nucleotides agree with TRBD1. Germline V CDR1 and CDR2: SGHAT, FQNNGV. CDR3 length: 14 amino acids. V trimming: 1 base; J trimming: 4 bases; junction bases outside the gene matches: 3. The CDR3 DNA reads TGTGCCAGCAGCTTAGGCCAGGGGGCATACGAGCAGTACTTC. Translating it yields CASSLGQGAYEQYF.

This clone came up many times. One base away lies a much larger clone, so this may be a sequencing read error. The chain carries TRBV7-3 and TRBJ2-3; 7 positions match TRBD2. This CDR3 region has 16 residues. Germline V lookup: CDR1 SGHTA, CDR2 FQGTGA. The ends lost 5 bases at V and 4 bases at J; junction bases unmatched: 12. The CDR3 sequence: CASSPAGVGISDTQYF. CDR3 coding DNA: TGTGCCAGCAGCCCGGCGGGAGTTGGGATTTCAGATACGCAGTATTTT.

This clone was found a few times. The junction does not match germline at one end; this may be a read error. The chain combines TRBV6-1 with TRBJ1-2; D possibly corresponds to TRBD1 (5 bases). Per germline, CDR1 MNHNS and CDR2 SASEGT. The CDR3 contains 15 residues. The CDR3 nucleotides read TGTGCCAGCAGTGAAGGGGTGGGGCCCAACTATTGCTACACCTTC. Translation gives CASSEGVGPNYCYTF.

This clone was found many times. The chain uses TRBV29-1 and TRBJ2-7; D perhaps matches TRBD1 (6 bases). Trimming took 4 bases from V and 2 from J, leaving 18 bases between them. The CDR3 sequence is 15 residues long. Per germline, CDR1 SQVTM and CDR2 ANQGSEA. The chain's CDR3 is CSVANPTGSTYEQYF. CDR3 DNA sequence: TGCAGCGTTGCCAATCCGACAGGATCCACCTACGAGCAGTACTTC.

Judged by abundance, this clone is medium-sized. The gene calls are TRBV6-1 and TRBJ2-5; D ambiguous. Trimming shortened V by 3 bases and J by 5 bases, and 7 bases separated the two germline ends. The CDR3 has 12 amino acids. The V gene's germline CDR1 is MNHNS and CDR2 SASEGT. The CDR3 DNA sequence: TGTGCCAGCAGTGACCCCCCGGAGACCCAGTACTTC. Translating it yields CASSDPPETQYF.

This clone was seen only a few times. The chain links TRBV6-1 to TRBJ2-7, with TRBD2 identical over 7 bases. This CDR3 contains 16 residues. Per the germline V gene, CDR1 is MNHNS and CDR2 is SASEGT. With 7 bases clipped from V and 0 bases from J, the junction kept 12 bases outside the gene matches. The CDR3 bases are TGTGCCAGCAAGGTTGAGCCTAGCGGAGTCTCCTACGAGCAGTACTTC. This translates into CASKVEPSGVSYEQYF.

This clone showed up many times. V is TRBV7-2 and J is TRBJ1-6; TRBD1 might be the D (5 bases). CDR3 length equals 14 residues. V lost 5 bases to trimming and J lost 10 bases, with 15 bases between them. Germline assignment: CDR1 SGHTA and CDR2 FQGNSA. Here the CDR3 reads CASSPGRAGSPLHF. The DNA of the CDR3 is TGTGCCAGCAGCCCCGGCAGGGCTGGCTCACCCCTCCACTTT. The variable domain in full, completed from reference TRBV7-2 and TRBJ1-6, reads GAGVSQSPSNKVTEKGKDVELRCDPISGHTALYWYRQSLGQGLEFLIYFQGNSAPDKSGLPSDRFSAERTGGSVSTLTIQRTQQEDSAVYLCASSPGRAGSPLHFGNGTRLTVT.

This chain connects TRBV20-1 to TRBJ2-1; the D gene is possibly TRBD2 (6 bases). Germline CDR1 DFQATT, CDR2 SNEGSKA (reference sequence). The CDR3 loop spans 15 amino acids. V was clipped by 0 bases and J by 2 bases, with 11 bases between them. In DNA form, the CDR3 reads TGCAGTGCTAGAGAAAGCGCGGGGACCTACAATGAGCAGTTCTTC. Translated, it gives CSARESAGTYNEQFF.

By sample share, this clone is medium-sized (0.01 to 0.1%). The CDR3 nucleotides read TGCAGTGCTAGGGGGACAGCAAACTATGGCTACACCTTC. Translation gives CSARGTANYGYTF. The chain recombines TRBV20-1 with TRBJ1-2, with 7 nucleotides matching TRBD1. The germline V gene encodes CDR1 DFQATT and CDR2 SNEGSKA (reference sequence). V was pared by 3 bases and J by 2 bases, with 3 bases of the junction left unmatched. The CDR3 sequence is 13 residues long.

V and J are TRBV5-8 and TRBJ1-1; TRBD1 might be the D (6 bases). The CDR3 consists of 14 residues. Germline CDR1 reads SGHTS; CDR2 reads YDEGEE. With 1 base removed from V and 1 base from J, the gap between germline ends came to 8 bases. CDR3 sequence (DNA): TGTGCCAGCAGCTTGACAGGGACGAACACTGAAGCTTTCTTT. Protein product: CASSLTGTNTEAFF.

The chain has TRBV11-2 and TRBJ2-3, with 8 bases aligning to TRBD1. The CDR3 is 16 residues long. Trimming cost V 2 bases and J 4 bases; bases outside gene matches: 8. CDR1 and CDR2 (germline): SGHAT, FQNNGV. CDR3 protein: CASSLMRSQGADTQYF. For the CDR3, the DNA is TGTGCCAGCAGCTTAATGCGGTCACAGGGGGCAGATACGCAGTATTTT.

The chain employs TRBV20-1 and TRBJ2-1; 11 bases are shared with TRBD1. The CDR3 totals 16 residues. CDR1 is DFQATT and CDR2 is SNEGSKA in the germline V gene (reference sequence). Trimming at V came to 1 base and at J to 6 bases, leaving 8 bases not matched to a gene. The CDR3: CSARVLGTGGSNEQFF. Here the CDR3 DNA reads TGCAGTGCTAGAGTCCTCGGGACAGGGGGGAGCAATGAGCAGTTCTTC.

This clone has a handful of counts. The chain employs TRBV7-9 and TRBJ2-1; D is ambiguous. Trimming shortened V by 4 bases and J by 7 bases, and 8 bases separated the two germline ends. This CDR3 comprises 12 residues. Looked up from germline, CDR1 is SEHNR and CDR2 is FQNEAQ (reference sequence). CDR3 sequence: CASSSTLNEQFF. CDR3 bases: TGTGCCAGCAGCTCCACTCTAAATGAGCAGTTCTTC.

The chain recombines TRBV6-1 with TRBJ1-6, with a tentative D call TRBD1 (6 bases). V dropped 5 bases and J dropped 4 bases, with 18 bases sitting between them. This CDR3 spans 17 amino acids. Germline V gene sequence: CDR1 MNHNS, CDR2 SASEGT. The CDR3 bases are TGTGCCAGCAGTCTTTATATCAGGGGACGGTATAATTCACCCCTCCACTTT. As protein: CASSLYIRGRYNSPLHF.

CDR3 DNA: TGTGCCAGCAGGACTCTAGCGGGAGGCACCTACAATGAGCAGTTCTTC. Amino acids: CASRTLAGGTYNEQFF. The chain joins TRBV11-2 to TRBJ2-1; TRBD2 matches 11 bases. CDR1 SGHAT and CDR2 FQNNGV come from the germline V gene. The CDR3 runs to 16 residues. Losses at the gene ends were 6 bases for V and 2 bases for J; bases not matched to a gene: 6.

This clone turned up a few times. The chain couples TRBV6-5 to TRBJ1-4; D is possibly TRBD1 (5 bases). Germline CDR1 and CDR2: MNHEY and SVGAGI. The CDR3 runs 14 residues. Trimming took 4 bases from V and 10 from J, leaving 16 bases between them. The CDR3 is CASSSGPRGGKLFF. DNA of the CDR3: TGTGCCAGCAGTTCGGGACCGCGTGGGGGAAAACTGTTTTTT.

This clone has ten or more counts. The genes are TRBV28 and TRBJ2-5; weak D call: TRBD1 (5 bases). Trimming removed 2 bases at V and 0 bases at J, with 7 bases between. CDR1 and CDR2 from the germline V gene are MDHEN and SYDVKM. The CDR3 has 14 amino acids. The CDR3 protein is CASSLRQYQETQYF. CDR3 DNA: TGTGCCAGCAGTTTACGACAGTACCAAGAGACCCAGTACTTC.

This clone was seen at least ten times. The V gene is TRBV5-1, the J gene TRBJ2-7, with TRBD2 identical over 8 bases. The CDR3 length is 15 residues. Germline V CDR1 and CDR2: SGHRS, YFSETQ. V shed 0 bases, J shed 5 bases, and the junction held 7 bases outside the gene matches. The CDR3, as DNA: TGCGCCAGCAGCTTGGATCCAGCGGGAGCGAACGAGCAGTACTTC. This sequence encodes CASSLDPAGANEQYF.

V is TRBV19 and J is TRBJ1-5; D may be TRBD1 (6 bases). The CDR3 is 18 amino acids. V was pared by 5 bases and J by 4 bases, with 24 bases between. The V gene's germline CDR1 is LNHDA and CDR2 SQIVND (reference sequence). The CDR3 sequence is CASSSTGMSDSVNQPQHF. For the CDR3, the DNA is TGTGCCAGTAGTTCCACAGGAATGTCGGACAGCGTAAATCAGCCCCAGCATTTT.

This clone was counted only a few times. The chain recombines TRBV6-2 or TRBV6-3 with TRBJ2-2, with a tentative D call TRBD2 (6 bases). Trimming removed 4 bases from V and 11 bases from J, with 20 bases in between. CDR3 length equals 15 residues. Germline V CDR1 and CDR2: MNHEY, SVGEGT. CDR3 protein: CASSLAAAGTCELFF. In DNA, the CDR3 is TGTGCCAGCAGTTTAGCGGCGGCGGGCACCTGTGAGCTGTTTTTT.

On this clone itself: The same CDR3 is also encoded by other DNA sequences in this sample. The chain links TRBV2 to TRBJ1-1, with 7 bases that match TRBD1. In germline, CDR1 is SNHLY, CDR2 FYNNEI. The CDR3 is made up of 12 amino acids. The V segment lost 7 bases and the J segment 11 bases; nucleotides outside the gene matches: 10. CDR3 protein: CASIEGAIGAFF. The CDR3 DNA follows: TGTGCCAGCATTGAGGGGGCGATTGGTGCTTTCTTT.

Within the sample, this clone is medium-sized (0.01 to 0.1%). The rearrangement joins TRBV5-1 to TRBJ2-2; weak D call: TRBD2 (6 bases). Germline V gives CDR1 SGHRS, CDR2 YFSETQ. This CDR3 is built from 17 residues. Trimming removed 4 bases from V and 3 bases from J, with 19 bases in between. CDR3 sequence reads: CASSPTKSGLYTGELFF. As DNA, the CDR3 is TGCGCCAGCAGCCCAACGAAATCAGGACTATACACCGGGGAGCTGTTTTTT. The full variable domain, in which reference TRBV5-1 and TRBJ2-2 provide the parts outside the CDR3, is KAGVTQTPRYLIKTRGQQVTLSCSPISGHRSVSWYQQTPGQGLQFLFEYFSETQRNKGNFPGRFSGRQFSNSRSEMNVSTLELGDSALYLCASSPTKSGLYTGELFFGEGSRLTVL.

The chain recombines TRBV20-1 with TRBJ2-3; 11 nucleotides line up with TRBD2. The germline V gene has CDR1 DFQATT and CDR2 SNEGSKA (reference sequence). This CDR3 spans 15 amino acids. The trim removed 3 bases at V and 4 bases at J, leaving 6 bases unmatched. CDR3 sequence reads: CSASEGLAVSDTQYF. The CDR3 bases are TGCAGTGCTAGTGAGGGACTAGCGGTTTCAGATACGCAGTATTTT.

The rearrangement links TRBV7-6 to TRBJ1-6; a possible D gene is TRBD1 (5 bases). Germline CDR1 is SGHVS and CDR2 is FNYEAQ. The CDR3 is 13 amino acids. V was pared by 7 bases and J by 5 bases, with 9 bases between. The DNA for the CDR3 is TGTGCCAGCAAGGGGAACCATAATTCACCCCTCCACTTT. It yields the protein CASKGNHNSPLHF.

This chain links TRBV11-2 with TRBJ2-3, with 7 nucleotides matching TRBD2. The CDR3 has 17 residues. Trimming at V came to 5 bases and at J to 7 bases, leaving 18 bases not matched to a gene. The V gene's germline CDR1 is SGHAT and CDR2 FQNNGV. This CDR3 is CASSHGRAAGALYTQYF. CDR3 DNA sequence: TGTGCCAGCAGCCACGGCCGCGCGGCGGGAGCGTTATATACGCAGTATTTT.

This clone has just a few counts. The V gene is TRBV28, the J gene TRBJ1-1, with TRBD1 matching over 10 bases. The germline V gene has CDR1 MDHEN and CDR2 SYDVKM. The CDR3 covers 13 residues. The J segment lost 1 base and the V segment lost 8 bases, leaving 1 base of the junction unmatched. The DNA for the CDR3 is TGTGCCAGCGGGACAGGGGAGAACACTGAAGCTTTCTTT. Its protein product is CASGTGENTEAFF.

The rearrangement links TRBV4-3 to TRBJ2-6; D is ambiguous. Per the germline V gene, CDR1 is LGHNA and CDR2 is YSLEER. The CDR3 loop spans 16 amino acids. Trimming removed 1 base from V and 0 bases from J, with 7 bases in between. The CDR3 protein is CASSQGRPSGANVLTF. CDR3 bases: TGCGCCAGCAGCCAAGGGCGGCCCTCTGGGGCCAACGTCCTGACTTTC.

This clone was seen a few times. The chain combines TRBV6-1 with TRBJ2-7; D remains ambiguous. Germline values: CDR1 MNHNS, CDR2 SASEGT. V lost 7 bases and J 3 bases, leaving 13 bases between the germline ends. The CDR3 extends over 13 amino acids. The CDR3 nucleotides are TGTGCCAGCAAAAGTACGGCGTACTACGAGCAGTACTTC. Residues: CASKSTAYYEQYF.